Sequencing of this TCR beta chain was carried out in a study of T cell repertoires in cytomegalovirus infection. Study details: Recently described HLA-C-restricted plus well-studied HLA-B-restricted CMV epitopes were used. Public TCR beta signatures were indicative of both CMV infection and a matching HLA type. General study findings and limits: HLA-C-restricted CMV-specific TCR beta clonotypes prevailed in the ex vivo response.

In germline, CDR1 is MNHEY, CDR2 SVGEGT. V dropped 2 bases and J dropped 8 bases, with 11 bases sitting between them. CDR3 length: 13 residues. This clonotype appeared a few times. The target antigen is unknown. TCRdb independently ran MiXCR on the reads; one entry per CDR3 protein. In the table there are a few hundred thousand distinct CDR3 sequences, almost 40% of which are singletons. The sequence came from a human donor in good health (CMV status not recorded). Some clones in this sample may be carry-over from other donors' samples. The chain employs TRBV6-2 or TRBV6-3 and TRBJ2-3; D gene unclear. This specimen consisted of cultured PBMCs, obtained from culture after CMV antigen stimulation. The CDR3 DNA reads TGTGCCAGCAGTTACGGTGACCATCCTACGCAGTATTTT. Translation gives CASSYGDHPTQYF.